In this sample, the clone carrying this T cell receptor beta chain turned up a few times. The antigen is unknown. Diagnoses rested on clinical symptoms, serum thyroxine and TRAb, thyroid ultrasound and orbital computed tomography. The sample originates from a study of T cells in Graves' hyperthyroidism and ophthalmopathy. What was amplified from RNA transcripts were TCR beta CDR3 regions. The primer set for the first-round RT-PCR of the TCR CDR3 was HTBI. TCRdb reprocessed the multiplex PCR reads via MiXCR and lists one record per CDR3 protein. The sample lists about 700,000 distinct CDR3 sequences; roughly 15% were seen once. The germline CDR1 and CDR2 sequences are SEHNR and FQNEAQ (reference sequence). Trimming pared 1 base from V and 2 bases from J, leaving 11 bases between. The CDR3 has 15 residues. General study points: Most thyroid clonotypes with frequency above 0.001 were detected in blood.

Source material: blood. The sequence was collected from a woman between 18 and 29 years old with Graves' hyperthyroidism. The chain couples TRBV7-9 to TRBJ2-5; the D gene is possibly TRBD1 (5 bases). CDR3 nucleotide sequence: TGTGCCAGCAGCTTAGACGCGACAGTACAAGAGACCCAGTACTTC. This translates into CASSLDATVQETQYF.